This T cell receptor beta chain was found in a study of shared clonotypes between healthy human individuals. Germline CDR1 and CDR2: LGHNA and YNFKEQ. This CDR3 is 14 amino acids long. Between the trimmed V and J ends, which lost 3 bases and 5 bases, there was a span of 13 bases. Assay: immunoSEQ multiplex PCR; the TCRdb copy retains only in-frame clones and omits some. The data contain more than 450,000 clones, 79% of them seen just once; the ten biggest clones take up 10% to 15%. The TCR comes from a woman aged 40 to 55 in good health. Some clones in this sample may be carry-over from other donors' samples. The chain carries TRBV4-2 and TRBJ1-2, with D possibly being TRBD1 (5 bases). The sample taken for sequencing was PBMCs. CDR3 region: CASSQEGSQYGYTF. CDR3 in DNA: TGTGCCAGCAGCCAGGAGGGGTCTCAATATGGCTACACCTTC.